This T cell receptor beta chain appears in the sequencing data of a study of patients and donors after allogeneic stem cell transplantation. One entry per CDR3 protein, called by TCRdb with MiXCR from the RT-PCR reads. The sample holds about a million distinct CDR3 sequences, more than 15% seen once. Trimming stripped 0 bases from V and 2 bases from J, with 17 bases between. The germline V gene encodes CDR1 LGHDT and CDR2 YNNKEL (reference sequence). This CDR3 contains 17 residues. Sequenced material: blood, either unsorted or a sorted T cell fraction (not recorded which). The rearrangement joins TRBV3-1 to TRBJ2-7; TRBD2 might be the D (6 bases). The TCR was taken from a human donor who was either an allogeneic HSCT recipient or a stem cell or donor lymphocyte infusion donor (not recorded which). It is not recorded whose cells these are; they may come from a transplant donor. The CDR3 DNA reads as TGTGCCAGCAGCCAAGATCCGGTTCGCGGGGACGCCTACGAGCAGTACTTC. Translating it yields CASSQDPVRGDAYEQYF.